Below, 27 T cell receptor beta chains from the same sample are listed, as sequenced in a study of CD8 T cells in ankylosing spondylitis (dated by TCRdb to about 2017). Which antigens these TCRs recognize remains unknown. Study-level results and caveats: Blood from ankylosing spondylitis patients appeared to be characterized by a TCR beta motif made up of about 8 highly homologous amino acid variants.

To prepare the library, 5' RACE was applied. Sequencer: Illumina HiSeq 2500. In-frame beta chains were kept once TCRdb had trimmed the public reads at Q25 with fastp and called clones with MiXCR. Every distinct CDR3 protein forms one entry, paired with its most common genes and DNA. The sample records over 400,000 distinct CDR3 sequences, approximately 26% of which are singletons. The ten largest clones add up to about 0.92% of the sample. Source material: blood, either unsorted or a sorted T cell fraction (not recorded which). Every receptor here comes from a male donor with ankylosing spondylitis.

J is TRBJ2-3 and V is TRBV15, with D uncertain. With 0 bases removed from V and 0 bases from J, the gap between germline ends came to 7 bases. Germline CDR1 reads LNHNV; CDR2 reads YYDKDF (reference sequence). The CDR3 has 15 amino acids. This CDR3 reads CATSRDLASTDTQYF. The DNA of the CDR3 is TGTGCCACCAGCAGAGATCTGGCTAGCACAGATACGCAGTATTTT.

The genes are TRBV3-1 and TRBJ1-2; D ambiguous. V was trimmed by 4 bases and J by 2 bases, leaving 11 bases between them. The CDR3 has 14 amino acids. Germline assignment: CDR1 LGHDT and CDR2 YNNKEL (reference sequence). The CDR3, as DNA: TGTGCCAGCAGCCCATCGGCGATAAACTATGGCTACACCTTC. Its translation: CASSPSAINYGYTF.

The chain is built from TRBV20-1 and TRBJ2-7; TRBD2 agrees at 8 bases. CDR1 DFQATT and CDR2 SNEGSKA come from the germline V gene (reference sequence). V lost 6 bases to trimming and J lost 4 bases; unmatched junction nucleotides: 8. The CDR3 is 13 amino acids. CDR3 residues: CSAAGTSNYEQYF. The CDR3 DNA sequence: TGCAGTGCCGCCGGGACTAGTAATTACGAGCAGTACTTC.

The CDR3 DNA is TGTGCCAGCAGAACGACAGATTCGGGGCCCCAGCATTTT. Its translation is CASRTTDSGPQHF. The rearrangement joins TRBV6-1 to TRBJ1-5, with a tentative D call TRBD1 (5 bases). The CDR3 extends over 13 amino acids. CDR1 MNHNS and CDR2 SASEGT come from the germline V gene. V lost 6 bases and J 9 bases, leaving 15 bases between the germline ends.

A few counts support this clonotype. The gene calls are TRBV19 and TRBJ2-7, with TRBD2 identical over 13 bases. With 5 bases clipped from V and 6 bases from J, the junction kept 7 bases outside the gene matches. Germline V gene data show CDR1 as LNHDA and CDR2 as SQIVND (reference sequence). The CDR3 covers 15 residues. CDR3 sequence reads: CASSVPTSGRTEQYF. The DNA for the CDR3 is TGTGCCAGTAGTGTCCCGACTAGCGGGAGGACCGAGCAGTACTTC.

CDR3 sequence: CASSLEAGKEKLFF. The CDR3 DNA follows: TGCGCCAGCAGCTTGGAGGCAGGGAAAGAAAAACTGTTTTTT. This rearrangement joins TRBV5-1 to TRBJ1-4, with TRBD1 as a possible D gene (5 bases). CDR1 SGHRS and CDR2 YFSETQ come from the germline V gene. The CDR3 totals 14 residues. V dropped 0 bases and J dropped 8 bases, with 11 bases sitting between them.

The V gene is TRBV20-1, the J gene TRBJ2-5; D gene uncertain. CDR1 and CDR2 (germline): DFQATT, SNEGSKA (reference sequence). The CDR3 is made up of 12 amino acids. V was trimmed by 3 bases and J by 0 bases, leaving 5 bases between them. The CDR3 sequence is CSASEHQETQYF. In DNA, the CDR3 is TGCAGTGCTAGTGAACACCAAGAGACCCAGTACTTC.

In this sample, this clonotype turned up a few times. J is TRBJ2-2 and V is TRBV5-1; 11 bases are shared with TRBD2. Germline-derived CDR1 and CDR2 are SGHRS and YFSETQ. The CDR3 length is 16 residues. Trimming took 4 bases from V and 6 from J; bases not matched to a gene: 8. In DNA form, the CDR3 reads TGCGCCAGCAGCCTGGAACTAGCGGGAGTTCCCGGGGAGCTGTTTTTT. It translates to CASSLELAGVPGELFF.

This clonotype appeared a few times. This chain links TRBV24-1 with TRBJ1-2; D call uncertain. Germline CDR1 KGHDR, CDR2 SFDVKD. CDR3 length: 13 residues. V lost 3 bases and J 8 bases, leaving 12 bases between the germline ends. CDR3 in amino acids: CATSDEGLKGYTF. Here the CDR3 DNA reads TGTGCCACCAGTGATGAGGGTTTGAAGGGCTACACCTTC.

The J gene is TRBJ2-3, the V gene TRBV7-2, with 11 nucleotides matching TRBD2. Losses at the gene ends were 5 bases for V and 2 bases for J; bases not matched to a gene: 6. CDR1 and CDR2 from the germline V gene are SGHTA and FQGNSA. This CDR3 has 16 residues. CDR3 loop: CASSPQTSGITDTQYF. The CDR3 nucleotides read TGTGCCAGCAGCCCCCAGACTAGCGGGATCACAGATACGCAGTATTTT.

This clonotype has more than one count but fewer than ten. This chain uses TRBV24-1 with TRBJ2-1, with 11 bases identical to TRBD2. The length of the CDR3 is 16 residues. Per germline, CDR1 KGHDR and CDR2 SFDVKD. J gave up 7 bases and V 5 bases, and 9 bases lay outside the gene matches. DNA of the CDR3: TGTGCCACCAGTGGGATAGCGGGAGGGCCAGGTAATGAGCAGTTCTTC. It specifies CATSGIAGGPGNEQFF.

This clonotype was detected a few times. CDR3 amino acids: CSARSHSTDTQYF. The CDR3 coding sequence is TGCAGTGCTAGAAGTCATAGCACAGATACGCAGTATTTT. The chain recombines TRBV20-1 with TRBJ2-3; D not resolved. CDR1 and CDR2 (germline): DFQATT, SNEGSKA (reference sequence). The CDR3 has 13 residues. V was cut by 2 bases and J by 0 bases, with 6 bases left in between.

The rearrangement links TRBV20-1 to TRBJ1-1; TRBD1 matches at 9 bases. The CDR3 sequence is 14 residues long. Germline assignment: CDR1 DFQATT and CDR2 SNEGSKA (reference sequence). Unmatched junction bases numbered 6, after V lost 6 bases and J lost 1 base. The CDR3 DNA reads TGCAGTGCCGCACAGGGGGCAAGGAACACTGAAGCTTTCTTT. This codes for CSAAQGARNTEAFF.

In this sample, this clonotype turned up a few times. The rearrangement links TRBV12-3 or TRBV12-4 to TRBJ1-5; D is uncertain. The CDR3 has 13 residues. V was pared by 2 bases and J by 4 bases, with 6 bases between. Here the CDR3 reads CASSLRVNQPQHF. The CDR3, as DNA: TGTGCCAGCAGTTTACGGGTTAATCAGCCCCAGCATTTT.

The V call is TRBV5-1, the J call TRBJ2-3; possibly TRBD2 for D (6 bases). V lost 5 bases and J lost 7, with 17 bases in between. CDR1 and CDR2 from the germline V gene are SGHRS and YFSETQ. CDR3 length: 14 amino acids. DNA of the CDR3: TGCGCCAGCAGTCCGGGGACTCTGACGAATACGCAGTATTTT. It yields the protein CASSPGTLTNTQYF. Filled out from reference TRBV5-1 and TRBJ2-3, the complete variable domain reads KAGVTQTPRYLIKTRGQQVTLSCSPISGHRSVSWYQQTPGQGLQFLFEYFSETQRNKGNFPGRFSGRQFSNSRSEMNVSTLELGDSALYLCASSPGTLTNTQYFGPGTRLTVL.

This clonotype appeared a few times. The V and J genes are TRBV5-1 and TRBJ2-1; 11 nucleotides line up with TRBD2. The germline V gene has CDR1 SGHRS and CDR2 YFSETQ. V was pared by 4 bases and J by 4 bases, with 10 bases of the junction left unmatched. The CDR3 loop spans 17 amino acids. DNA of the CDR3: TGCGCCAGCAGCCTCTTACCCCTAGCGGGAGGTTACAATGAGCAGTTCTTC. Translation gives CASSLLPLAGGYNEQFF.

The CDR3 DNA reads TGTGCCACCAGCATGCGGCGGGAGTCAGGCGGCACAGATACGCAGTATTTT. Its protein product is CATSMRRESGGTDTQYF. The J gene is TRBJ2-3, the V gene TRBV15; TRBD2 aligns across 7 bases. The germline V gene encodes CDR1 LNHNV and CDR2 YYDKDF (reference sequence). V was clipped by 4 bases and J by 1 base; unmatched bases: 11. CDR3 length: 17 residues. Combining the CDR3 with reference TRBV15 and TRBJ2-3 gives the whole variable domain DAMVIQNPRYQVTQFGKPVTLSCSQTLNHNVMYWYQQKSSQAPKLLFHYYDKDFNNEADTPDNFQSRRPNTSFCFLDIRSPGLGDTAMYLCATSMRRESGGTDTQYFGPGTRLTVL.

V and J are TRBV2 and TRBJ2-7; TRBD2 aligns across 11 bases. Germline V gives CDR1 SNHLY, CDR2 FYNNEI. The V and J ends lost 6 bases and 3 bases, in that order; junction bases with no gene match: 4. The CDR3 has 14 amino acids. CDR3 amino acids: CASRTGTSGYEQYV. CDR3 bases: TGTGCCAGCAGGACCGGGACTAGCGGCTACGAGCAGTACGTC.

The table lists this clonotype with many counts. CDR3 sequence (DNA): TGCGCCAGCAGCCCAACAGGGTACTTCCAAGAGACCCAGTACTTC. This sequence encodes CASSPTGYFQETQYF. This rearrangement joins TRBV5-1 to TRBJ2-5, with D perhaps TRBD1 (6 bases). Germline V gene lookup returns CDR1 SGHRS and CDR2 YFSETQ. The CDR3 has 15 amino acids. V lost 4 bases and J 1 base, leaving 14 bases between the germline ends.

CDR3 DNA sequence: TGCGCCAGCAGCTTGCGCATCCAGGACATAAGTGAAAAACTGTTTTTT. Amino acids: CASSLRIQDISEKLFF. This chain uses TRBV5-1 with TRBJ1-4; perhaps TRBD1 as D (5 bases). The CDR3 sequence is 16 residues long. V lost 1 base, J lost 7 bases, and 17 bases lay in between. The germline V gene encodes CDR1 SGHRS and CDR2 YFSETQ.

This clonotype has more than one count but fewer than ten. The chain recombines TRBV12-3 or TRBV12-4 with TRBJ1-5, with D unresolved. The CDR3 covers 14 residues. The germline V and J ends were trimmed by 8 bases and 5 bases, with 16 bases remaining between them. Here the CDR3 reads CASQVRSPDQPQHF. The DNA for the CDR3 is TGTGCCAGCCAGGTGCGGAGTCCAGATCAGCCCCAGCATTTT.

This clonotype was detected a few times. V gene TRBV2 combines with J gene TRBJ2-6; TRBD2 is a possible D gene (6 bases). Deletions cut 10 bases from V and 0 bases from J, with 16 bases between. This CDR3 region has 16 residues. From germline, CDR1 is SNHLY and CDR2 FYNNEI. CDR3 in DNA: TGTGCCACCGATGGGGGACTGAACTCTGGGGCCAACGTCCTGACTTTC. Amino acid sequence: CATDGGLNSGANVLTF.

This clonotype was seen more than once but under ten times. The chain has TRBV6-1 and TRBJ2-1, with 9 bases aligning to TRBD1. Germline CDR1 MNHNS, CDR2 SASEGT. The CDR3 length is 15 residues. V dropped 6 bases and J dropped 2; count of bases not matched to a gene: 5. As DNA, the CDR3 is TGTGCCAGCAGCCGGGACAGGGACACCTACAATGAGCAGTTCTTC. It yields the protein CASSRDRDTYNEQFF.

This clonotype came up a few times. The V and J genes are TRBV3-1 and TRBJ2-2, with D maybe TRBD1 (6 bases). V lost 6 bases and J 6 bases, leaving 14 bases between the germline ends. The CDR3 is 14 residues long. Germline V gene lookup returns CDR1 LGHDT and CDR2 YNNKEL (reference sequence). CDR3: CASRPTGSPGELFF. For the CDR3, the DNA is TGTGCCAGCAGGCCAACAGGGAGCCCCGGGGAGCTGTTTTTT.

This clonotype was observed a few times. The J gene is TRBJ2-1, the V gene TRBV11-3, with D possibly matching TRBD2 (7 bases). With 6 bases removed from V and 6 bases from J, the gap between germline ends came to 15 bases. The germline V gene has CDR1 SGHNT and CDR2 YENEEA. The CDR3 length is 14 residues. In DNA form, the CDR3 reads TGTGCCAGCAGTTCCCCTCGGGGGGCCAATGAGCAGTTCTTC. Amino acids: CASSSPRGANEQFF.

V usage is TRBV29-1 and J usage is TRBJ2-2; 7 bases fit TRBD2. The CDR3 is made up of 14 amino acids. Germline CDR1 reads SQVTM; CDR2 reads ANQGSEA. The ends lost 3 bases at V and 5 bases at J; junction bases unmatched: 6. This chain's CDR3 is CSVDRGRGTGELFF. Here the CDR3 DNA reads TGCAGCGTTGATCGCGGGAGAGGTACCGGGGAGCTGTTTTTT.

This clonotype came up a few times. V usage is TRBV25-1 and J usage is TRBJ2-7; D call uncertain. CDR1 and CDR2 (germline): MGHDK, SYGVNS. V was clipped by 1 base and J by 7 bases, with 17 bases between them. There are 15 residues in the CDR3. The CDR3 sequence: CASSEFLVTDREQYF. For the CDR3, the DNA is TGTGCCAGCAGTGAATTCTTGGTGACGGACCGGGAGCAGTACTTC.